A single sample is the source of the 9 T cell receptor beta chains below, sequenced in a study of T-cell memory formation after mild COVID-19. MiXCR was run by TCRdb on the 5' RACE reads, yielding one entry per CDR3 protein. The table has some 290,000 distinct CDR3 sequences, 15% to 20% seen once. The sequenced material came from PBMCs or a T cell subset sorted from them (not recorded which). Receptors were obtained from a man younger than 35 who had mild COVID-19 (a few samples of this study predate the infection). Cell type and time point are not known.

The chain recombines TRBV5-6 with TRBJ1-1; unclear D gene. V shed 3 bases and J shed 0 bases, with 15 bases lying between them. Germline CDR1 SGHDT, CDR2 YYEEEE. This CDR3 is 16 amino acids long. CDR3 nucleotides: TGTGCCAGCAGCTCCCTCGGGTGGGCCGTGAACACTGAAGCTTTCTTT. It encodes CASSSLGWAVNTEAFF.

V is TRBV7-6 and J is TRBJ2-3; D ambiguous. Germline V gives CDR1 SGHVS, CDR2 FNYEAQ. This CDR3 has 12 residues. V was shortened by 7 bases and J by 2 bases, with 7 bases between the two germline ends. This chain's CDR3 is CASTQVTDTQYF. CDR3 bases: TGTGCCAGCACCCAGGTCACAGATACGCAGTATTTT.

This clonotype has only a few counts. The J gene is TRBJ2-3, the V gene TRBV11-3; tentative D call: TRBD2 (6 bases). V was trimmed by 8 bases and J by 2 bases, leaving 11 bases between them. The CDR3 totals 13 residues. From germline, CDR1 is SGHNT and CDR2 YENEEA. CDR3 bases: TGTGCCAGCGGACTATCGGACACAGATACGCAGTATTTT. The encoded protein is CASGLSDTDTQYF.

V and J are TRBV20-1 and TRBJ2-1; TRBD2 aligns across 8 bases. The length of the CDR3 is 13 residues. V trimming: 4 bases; J trimming: 6 bases; junction bases outside the gene matches: 5. Germline CDR1 reads DFQATT; CDR2 reads SNEGSKA (reference sequence). The CDR3 spells CSATSGGGNEQFF. In DNA form, the CDR3 reads TGCAGTGCTACAAGCGGGGGAGGCAATGAGCAGTTCTTC.

The rearrangement joins TRBV6-6 to TRBJ1-2; D remains unclear. Germline CDR1 and CDR2: MNHNY and SVGAGI (reference sequence). CDR3 length: 14 amino acids. The ends were cut back, 0 bases at V and 6 bases at J, with 11 bases in the middle. Here the CDR3 DNA reads TGTGCCAGCAGTTACTCAGTGGCTGGACATGGCTACACCTTC. Translated: CASSYSVAGHGYTF.

This clonotype was counted once. V is TRBV7-2 and J is TRBJ1-1; tentative D call: TRBD1 (6 bases). Trimming removed 5 bases at V and 3 bases at J, with 16 bases between. The CDR3 has 15 residues. Germline CDR1 SGHTA, CDR2 FQGNSA. Written as DNA, the CDR3 is TGTGCCAGCAGCCCAACCCGGGGGCATCACACTGAAGCTTTCTTT. It encodes CASSPTRGHHTEAFF.

This clonotype was observed a few times. The chain couples TRBV6-7 to TRBJ2-1; D is possibly TRBD2 (6 bases). TRBV6-7 is an ORF; its function is uncertain. The CDR3 has 15 amino acids. Between the trimmed V and J ends, which lost 0 bases and 6 bases, there was a span of 12 bases. The CDR3 coding sequence is TGTGCCAGCAGTTACTCCCGGCGGGGTTGCAATGAGCAGTTCTTC. Residues: CASSYSRRGCNEQFF.

This clonotype was picked up a small number of times. This chain links TRBV7-6 with TRBJ2-1, with unresolved D. The CDR3 totals 14 residues. V lost 4 bases, J lost 6 bases, and 13 bases lay in between. Germline-derived CDR1 and CDR2 are SGHVS and FNYEAQ. The CDR3 DNA is TGTGCCAGCAGCTCCGGCGTGTTGGGCAATGAGCAGTTCTTC. It specifies CASSSGVLGNEQFF.

This clonotype was counted only a few times. The CDR3 sequence: CASSLRDRGLDQPQHF. In DNA form, the CDR3 reads TGTGCCAGCAGCTTGCGGGACAGGGGGCTTGATCAGCCCCAGCATTTT. The chain links TRBV5-5 to TRBJ1-5; 12 positions match TRBD1. Germline CDR1 reads SGHKS; CDR2 reads YYEKEE (reference sequence). With 1 base clipped from V and 5 bases from J, the junction kept 4 bases outside the gene matches. The CDR3 runs to 16 residues.